The 32 T cell receptor beta chains listed next were all sequenced from one sample in a study of shared clonotypes between healthy human individuals. The naive CD8 subset, CD45RO-negative cells positively selected for CCR7, excluded terminally differentiated effector memory CD45RA+ cells. The data were produced by immunoSEQ multiplex PCR, yet TCRdb's version contains in-frame clones alone and is incomplete. This table holds roughly 2.1 million clones, 90% to 95% found once. Sequencing was carried out using naive CD8+ T cells from PBMCs. The origin of the receptors is a young man in good health. Some clones in this sample may be carry-over from other donors' samples.

V usage is TRBV7-2 and J usage is TRBJ2-7; the D is unclear. Trimming took off 3 bases at V and 4 bases at J, with 10 bases between the two ends. The CDR3 is 13 amino acids. In germline, CDR1 is SGHTA, CDR2 FQGNSA. CDR3 region: CASSLGQMYEQYF. CDR3 DNA: TGTGCCAGCAGCTTGGGCCAAATGTACGAGCAGTACTTC.

V usage is TRBV7-3 and J usage is TRBJ2-1; D is undetermined. Trimming left V 5 bases short and J 8 bases short, with 16 bases between. The CDR3 covers 14 residues. Germline V lookup: CDR1 SGHTA, CDR2 FQGTGA. The CDR3 nucleotides read TGTGCCAGCAGCCCCACCGCGGTCTGGGATGAGCAGTTCTTC. It codes for CASSPTAVWDEQFF.

The chain links TRBV9 to TRBJ2-1; tentatively, D is TRBD2 (5 bases). CDR3 length equals 11 residues. The V gene's germline CDR1 is SGDLS and CDR2 YYNGEE. V dropped 3 bases and J dropped 13 bases, with 11 bases sitting between them. CDR3 DNA sequence: TGTGCCAGCAGCGGAGACTATACCCAGTTCTTC. It encodes CASSGDYTQFF.

The J gene is TRBJ1-2, the V gene TRBV9; weak D call: TRBD1 (5 bases). CDR1 SGDLS and CDR2 YYNGEE come from the germline V gene. There are 15 residues in the CDR3. With 2 bases removed from V and 2 bases from J, the gap between germline ends came to 13 bases. The DNA of the CDR3 is TGTGCCAGCAGCGTCAGCCGGGACCTCAACTATGGCTACACCTTC. This gives the protein CASSVSRDLNYGYTF.

This rearrangement joins TRBV5-6 to TRBJ1-1; D possibly corresponds to TRBD1 (5 bases). The ends were cut back, 0 bases at V and 1 base at J, with 13 bases in the middle. From germline, CDR1 is SGHDT and CDR2 YYEEEE. The length of the CDR3 is 16 residues. The CDR3 DNA sequence: TGTGCCAGCAGCTTGGGACAGAGTAGGGGGAACACTGAAGCTTTCTTT. Protein product: CASSLGQSRGNTEAFF.

This clone was recorded a few times. The chain links TRBV5-6 to TRBJ2-7; D not resolved. The length of the CDR3 is 11 residues. The germline gives CDR1 SGHDT, CDR2 YYEEEE. Trimming pared 4 bases from V and 2 bases from J, leaving 4 bases between. This chain's CDR3 is CASSRTYEQYF. The DNA for the CDR3 is TGTGCCAGCAGCAGAACCTACGAGCAGTACTTC.

The chain carries TRBV11-3 and TRBJ2-5, with D uncertain. The CDR3 spans 13 residues. Germline V gene lookup returns CDR1 SGHNT and CDR2 YENEEA. The V and J ends lost 4 bases and 7 bases respectively, with 13 bases between them. The CDR3 DNA reads TGTGCCAGCAGCTCCTATTCCCCAGGGACCCAGTACTTC. Translated: CASSSYSPGTQYF. The full variable domain, its missing parts supplied by reference TRBV11-3 and TRBJ2-5, is EAGVVQSPRYKIIEKKQPVAFWCNPISGHNTLYWYLQNLGQGPELLIRYENEEAVDDSQLPKDRFSAERLKGVDSTLKIQPAELGDSAVYLCASSSYSPGTQYFGPGTRLLVL.

The rearrangement links TRBV4-1 to TRBJ2-7, with D possibly being TRBD1 (5 bases). The CDR3 length is 14 residues. CDR1 MGHRA and CDR2 YSYEKL come from the germline V gene. V was shortened by 6 bases and J by 3 bases, with 15 bases between the two germline ends. The CDR3 DNA sequence: TGCGCCAGCAGTCCAAGGGGTTCCCTCTACGAGCAGTACTTC. Amino acid sequence: CASSPRGSLYEQYF.

The gene calls are TRBV27 and TRBJ1-4; no firm D call. Germline values: CDR1 MNHEY, CDR2 SMNVEV (reference sequence). The germline V and J ends were trimmed by 5 bases and 7 bases, with 17 bases remaining between them. This CDR3 has 15 residues. CDR3 sequence: CASSPKDGGLEKLFF. CDR3 sequence (DNA): TGTGCCAGCAGTCCCAAGGACGGAGGGCTTGAAAAACTGTTTTTT.

Only a few counts were recorded for this clone. The chain combines TRBV6-5 with TRBJ1-1; D gene ambiguous. Germline V lookup: CDR1 MNHEY, CDR2 SVGAGI. V was trimmed by 2 bases and J by 8 bases, leaving 15 bases between them. This CDR3 comprises 14 residues. CDR3 DNA sequence: TGTGCCAGCAGTTACGGTACATTTGGGTTCGAAGCTTTCTTT. Amino acids: CASSYGTFGFEAFF.

V and J are TRBV14 and TRBJ2-6; D gene ambiguous. From germline, CDR1 is SGHDN and CDR2 FVKESK. V dropped 4 bases and J dropped 0 bases, with 4 bases sitting between them. This CDR3 contains 14 residues. The CDR3 bases are TGTGCCAGCAGCCTTGTCTCTGGGGCCAACGTCCTGACTTTC. This encodes CASSLVSGANVLTF.

This clone appeared once. The rearrangement links TRBV6-1 to TRBJ2-7, with 10 bases matching TRBD2. From germline, CDR1 is MNHNS and CDR2 SASEGT. V shed 1 base and J 4 bases; nucleotides not matched to a gene: 7. The CDR3 has 16 residues. This CDR3 reads CASSEGASGRVYEQYF. The CDR3 bases are TGTGCCAGCAGTGAAGGGGCTAGCGGGAGAGTGTACGAGCAGTACTTC.

The CDR3 spells CASSLGRVEGYNEQFF. The CDR3 DNA reads as TGTGCCAGCAGCTTAGGGAGGGTAGAGGGCTACAATGAGCAGTTCTTC. The V and J genes are TRBV7-7 and TRBJ2-1, with D perhaps matching TRBD2 (6 bases). Per germline, CDR1 SSHAT and CDR2 FNYEAQ (reference sequence). Deletions cut 1 base from V and 3 bases from J, with 13 bases between. This CDR3 spans 16 amino acids.

The chain's CDR3 is CASSFSSAHQPQHF. The CDR3, as DNA: TGTGCCAGCAGTTTTTCCAGTGCACATCAGCCCCAGCATTTT. J is TRBJ1-5 and V is TRBV28, with no clear D. Germline lookup yields CDR1 MDHEN and CDR2 SYDVKM. The CDR3 has 14 residues. V was shortened by 3 bases and J by 5 bases, with 11 bases between the two germline ends.

V is TRBV7-3 and J is TRBJ2-1; 11 positions agree with TRBD2. Germline V CDR1 and CDR2: SGHTA, FQGTGA. This CDR3 region has 16 residues. V lost 3 bases to trimming and J lost 7 bases; unmatched junction nucleotides: 8. DNA of the CDR3: TGTGCCAGCAGCTTTTCCGGGACTAGCGGTATAAATGAGCAGTTCTTC. Its translation is CASSFSGTSGINEQFF.

The rearrangement uses TRBV7-9 and TRBJ2-7, with D perhaps matching TRBD2 (6 bases). CDR3 length equals 16 residues. CDR1 is SEHNR, CDR2 FQNEAQ, per germline (reference sequence). V was trimmed by 4 bases and J by 2 bases, leaving 18 bases between them. CDR3 in DNA: TGTGCCAGCAGCTCTCCGGGGGACCAAGGCCCCTACGAGCAGTACTTC. The encoded protein is CASSSPGDQGPYEQYF. Full variable domain (remainder filled in from reference TRBV7-9 and TRBJ2-7): DTGVSQNPRHKITKRGQNVTFRCDPISEHNRLYWYRQTLGQGPEFLTYFQNEAQLEKSRLLSDRFSAERPKGSFSTLEIQRTEQGDSAMYLCASSSPGDQGPYEQYFGPGTRLTVT.

This clone was counted a single time. This chain links TRBV27 with TRBJ2-7; TRBD2 matches at 8 bases. This CDR3 contains 16 residues. Per the germline V gene, CDR1 is MNHEY and CDR2 is SMNVEV (reference sequence). J was trimmed by 6 bases and V by 0 bases; bases with no gene match: 10. This CDR3 reads CASSLSPGSGGGEQYF. The CDR3 nucleotides read TGTGCCAGCAGTTTATCACCCGGGAGCGGGGGAGGCGAGCAGTACTTC.

The V call is TRBV5-6, the J call TRBJ2-5; unclear D gene. There are 14 residues in the CDR3. CDR1 and CDR2 (germline): SGHDT, YYEEEE. V was clipped by 0 bases and J by 3 bases, with 9 bases between them. The CDR3 sequence is CASSLAGAEETQYF. CDR3 bases: TGTGCCAGCAGCTTGGCCGGTGCCGAAGAGACCCAGTACTTC.

This chain links TRBV7-9 with TRBJ2-2; no clear D gene. Germline loops: CDR1 SEHNR, CDR2 FQNEAQ (reference sequence). V was clipped by 7 bases and J by 5 bases, with 20 bases between them. The CDR3 has 16 amino acids. This CDR3 is CASTLKTDRGTGELFF. The CDR3 DNA reads as TGTGCCAGCACCCTTAAGACTGATCGTGGGACCGGGGAGCTGTTTTTT.

The chain uses TRBV7-9 and TRBJ2-5; D is unclear. V lost 5 bases and J 1 base, leaving 14 bases between the germline ends. Germline CDR1 and CDR2: SEHNR and FQNEAQ (reference sequence). The CDR3 is made up of 15 amino acids. The CDR3 bases are TGTGCCAGCAGCCTCTTCGTAGTGGTCCAAGAGACCCAGTACTTC. Translating gives CASSLFVVVQETQYF.

The chain couples TRBV5-1 to TRBJ2-1; 9 bases are shared with TRBD2. This CDR3 spans 15 amino acids. Germline V CDR1 and CDR2: SGHRS, YFSETQ. J lost 8 bases, V lost 2 bases, and 8 bases had no gene match. Here the CDR3 DNA reads TGCGCCAGCAGCTTAGGCGGGAGGGTAGGCGATGAGCAGTTCTTC. This encodes CASSLGGRVGDEQFF.

The CDR3 DNA reads as TGTGCCAGCAGCCCCTTTGGGGTTAATCAGCCCCAGCATTTT. Residues: CASSPFGVNQPQHF. The gene calls are TRBV7-9 and TRBJ1-5, with unresolved D. Germline CDR1 is SEHNR and CDR2 is FQNEAQ (reference sequence). V was shortened by 5 bases and J by 4 bases, with 12 bases between the two germline ends. The CDR3 extends over 14 amino acids.

V gene TRBV7-8 combines with J gene TRBJ2-1, with D perhaps assigned TRBD1 or TRBD2 (6 bases each). The CDR3 consists of 16 residues. Germline-derived CDR1 and CDR2 are SGHVS and FQNEAQ. V lost 4 bases to trimming and J lost 6 bases, with 19 bases between them. CDR3 in DNA: TGTGCCAGCAGCTCGCAGGGGCTAGCGACCCGCAATGAGCAGTTCTTC. Translating it yields CASSSQGLATRNEQFF.

This chain connects TRBV7-9 to TRBJ2-7, with D unresolved. CDR3 length: 14 residues. Germline CDR1 reads SEHNR; CDR2 reads FQNEAQ (reference sequence). Trimming removed 5 bases at V and 0 bases at J, with 11 bases between. CDR3 region: CASSPRRDSYEQYF. CDR3 sequence (DNA): TGTGCCAGCAGCCCTCGTAGGGACTCCTACGAGCAGTACTTC.

In DNA form, the CDR3 reads TGTGCCAGTAGTATTATTGGTGGGACAAGAGAAAATTTCAATCAGCCCCAGCATTTT. Translation: CASSIIGGTRENFNQPQHF. The gene calls are TRBV19 and TRBJ1-5, with D perhaps TRBD1 (6 bases). Trimming removed 3 bases at V and 3 bases at J, with 24 bases between. The length of the CDR3 is 19 residues. Germline CDR1 is LNHDA and CDR2 is SQIVND (reference sequence).

V and J are TRBV14 and TRBJ2-1; 9 bases line up with TRBD2. The V gene's germline CDR1 is SGHDN and CDR2 FVKESK. The CDR3 runs 16 residues. V was pared by 0 bases and J by 8 bases, with 8 bases of the junction left unmatched. CDR3 residues: CASSQEGPSGNYEQFF. CDR3 DNA: TGTGCCAGCAGCCAAGAGGGGCCTAGCGGGAACTATGAGCAGTTCTTC.

The chain uses TRBV7-8 and TRBJ1-2; tentative D call: TRBD1 (5 bases). Trimming removed 6 bases at V and 4 bases at J, with 18 bases between. The CDR3 contains 15 residues. Germline values: CDR1 SGHVS, CDR2 FQNEAQ. CDR3 coding DNA: TGTGCCAGCAGGCCCCCCGGGACTCAGGGCTATGGCTACACCTTC. Encoded protein: CASRPPGTQGYGYTF. The complete variable domain, with remaining parts taken from reference TRBV7-8 and TRBJ1-2, reads GAGVSQSPRYKVAKRGQDVALRCDPISGHVSLFWYQQALGQGPEFLTYFQNEAQLDKSGLPSDRFFAERPEGSVSTLKIQRTQQEDSAVYLCASRPPGTQGYGYTFGSGTRLTVV.

This CDR3 reads CASSHSSYNEQFF. CDR3 DNA: TGCGCCAGCAGCCACAGCTCCTACAATGAGCAGTTCTTC. V usage is TRBV5-1 and J usage is TRBJ2-1; D remains unclear. Between the trimmed V and J ends, which lost 4 bases and 0 bases, there was a span of 5 bases. The germline CDR1 and CDR2 sequences are SGHRS and YFSETQ. The CDR3 covers 13 residues.

This clone has a handful of counts. The chain combines TRBV7-3 with TRBJ1-1, with D perhaps matching TRBD1 (6 bases). CDR1 is SGHTA and CDR2 is FQGTGA in the germline V gene. CDR3 length: 14 amino acids. Trimming shortened V by 5 bases and J by 1 base, and 11 bases separated the two germline ends. CDR3: CASSRGHGNTEAFF. The CDR3 coding sequence is TGTGCCAGCAGCCGGGGACATGGGAACACTGAAGCTTTCTTT.

For the CDR3, the DNA is TGCGCCAGCAGCGAGGGACAGGGGGTTCCTGGCTACACCTTC. As protein: CASSEGQGVPGYTF. The J gene is TRBJ1-2, the V gene TRBV5-1; 11 bases agree with TRBD1. V was pared by 4 bases and J by 7 bases, with 6 bases of the junction left unmatched. The CDR3 runs to 14 residues. The germline gives CDR1 SGHRS, CDR2 YFSETQ.

V gene TRBV29-1 combines with J gene TRBJ2-1, with 10 bases identical to TRBD2. After removal of 4 bases from V and 9 bases from J, the junction contained 9 bases not matched to a gene. Germline V gives CDR1 SQVTM, CDR2 ANQGSEA. This CDR3 has 14 amino acids. CDR3 DNA: TGCAGCGTTGTGGCTAGCGGGAGTATCCCTGAGCAGTTCTTC. It translates to CSVVASGSIPEQFF.

V usage is TRBV9 and J usage is TRBJ1-3; D gene unclear. V shed 4 bases and J shed 0 bases, with 20 bases lying between them. Germline assignment: CDR1 SGDLS and CDR2 YYNGEE. The CDR3 spans 18 residues. CDR3 in amino acids: CASSLTTGGTLSGNTIYF. The CDR3 DNA is TGTGCCAGCAGCCTCACTACCGGAGGCACACTCTCTGGAAACACCATATATTTT.